A single sample is the source of the 22 T cell receptor beta chains below, sequenced in a study of a mutant IDH1 vaccine in newly diagnosed glioma. What these receptors recognize is not known. Libraries were prepared by immunoSEQ multiplex PCR; TCRdb keeps only in-frame clonotypes and omits some of them. The sample holds approximately 45,000 clones, 88% seen once. The time point was: week 35, safety follow-up. Mutant IDH1 20-mer peptide, at 300 ug, made up each vaccine dose, with topical imiquimod. This material consisted of PBMCs, taken from a glioma patient whose treatment included an IDH1 peptide vaccine. These receptors were collected from a middle-aged woman with glioma.

The chain couples TRBV5-1 to TRBJ2-7; 9 bases line up with TRBD1. The CDR3 consists of 15 residues. J lost 4 bases, V lost 4 bases, and 9 bases had no gene match. CDR1 is SGHRS and CDR2 is YFSETQ in the germline V gene. The CDR3 sequence: CASSMAGTGSYEQYF. The CDR3 coding sequence is TGCGCCAGCAGCATGGCCGGGACAGGGTCGTACGAGCAGTACTTC.

This clone was detected only once. This chain links TRBV4-1 with TRBJ1-6; D gene ambiguous. Germline V gene data show CDR1 as MGHRA and CDR2 as YSYEKL. Trimming cost V 1 base and J 10 bases, with 14 bases left between them. The CDR3 spans 15 residues. The CDR3 spells CASSQAWVLGSPLHF. In DNA form, the CDR3 reads TGCGCCAGCAGCCAAGCTTGGGTCTTGGGCTCACCCCTCCACTTT.

V and J are TRBV13 and TRBJ2-5; 7 bases line up with TRBD2. Germline CDR1 and CDR2: PRHDT and FYEKMQ (reference sequence). Trimming took 8 bases from V and 4 from J; bases not matched to a gene: 10. This CDR3 contains 14 residues. As DNA, the CDR3 is TGTGCCAGCGGTAAGCGGGAATTTCGAGAGACCCAGTACTTC. This encodes CASGKREFRETQYF.

The chain combines TRBV5-1 with TRBJ2-1, with 7 nucleotides matching TRBD2. The germline CDR1 and CDR2 sequences are SGHRS and YFSETQ. Trimming cost V 5 bases and J 0 bases; bases outside gene matches: 11. This CDR3 has 17 amino acids. CDR3: CASRQPGTTSSYNEQFF. The CDR3, as DNA: TGCGCCAGCAGGCAACCAGGGACTACAAGCTCCTACAATGAGCAGTTCTTC.

V is TRBV20-1 and J is TRBJ2-4; D gene ambiguous. Germline loops: CDR1 DFQATT, CDR2 SNEGSKA (reference sequence). The CDR3 length is 11 residues. V dropped 2 bases and J dropped 8 bases, with 7 bases sitting between them. CDR3 residues: CSARQVDIQYF. In nucleotides, the CDR3 is TGCAGTGCTAGACAGGTGGACATTCAGTACTTC.

This rearrangement joins TRBV29-1 to TRBJ1-1, with D perhaps TRBD1 (6 bases). V lost 3 bases, J lost 1 base, and 24 bases lay in between. In germline, CDR1 is SQVTM, CDR2 ANQGSEA. The CDR3 runs to 18 residues. The CDR3 is CSVEPRSRRQVSNTEAFF. The DNA for the CDR3 is TGCAGCGTTGAGCCTCGGTCCCGCCGACAGGTCTCGAACACTGAAGCTTTCTTT.

This clone was seen just once. The chain combines TRBV7-8 with TRBJ2-5; D remains ambiguous. V lost 5 bases to trimming and J lost 2 bases, with 3 bases between them. The CDR3 extends over 11 amino acids. Germline V gene data show CDR1 as SGHVS and CDR2 as FQNEAQ. This chain's CDR3 is CASSPQETQYF. Written as DNA, the CDR3 is TGTGCCAGCAGCCCACAAGAGACCCAGTACTTC.

This clone was seen just once. The chain has TRBV5-6 and TRBJ1-5, with a weak D call TRBD1 (5 bases). V was clipped by 1 base and J by 0 bases, with 8 bases between them. Germline V lookup: CDR1 SGHDT, CDR2 YYEEEE. The CDR3 consists of 15 residues. CDR3 DNA: TGTGCCAGCAGCTTGTTTCAGGGTAGCAATCAGCCCCAGCATTTT. This codes for CASSLFQGSNQPQHF.

This chain uses TRBV27 with TRBJ2-5; D possibly corresponds to TRBD2 (5 bases). From germline, CDR1 is MNHEY and CDR2 SMNVEV (reference sequence). Trimming stripped 3 bases from V and 5 bases from J, with 7 bases between. The length of the CDR3 is 12 residues. CDR3 coding DNA: TGTGCCAGCAGTTTGCCGGGGGAGACCCAGTACTTC. It encodes CASSLPGETQYF.

The chain joins TRBV7-9 to TRBJ1-1; TRBD1 agrees at 11 bases. CDR1 SEHNR and CDR2 FQNEAQ come from the germline V gene (reference sequence). This CDR3 has 13 residues. J gave up 8 bases and V 2 bases, and 1 base lay outside the gene matches. CDR3 DNA: TGTGCCAGCAGCTTACGGGACAGGGGGGAAGCTTTCTTT. It codes for CASSLRDRGEAFF.

This clone was detected a few times. J is TRBJ2-5 and V is TRBV5-4; TRBD2 matches 11 bases. CDR1 and CDR2 from the germline V gene are SGHNT and YYREEE (reference sequence). After removal of 5 bases from V and 2 bases from J, the junction contained 11 bases not matched to a gene. CDR3 length: 17 residues. CDR3 loop: CASRLGIRTSGQETQYF. CDR3 DNA sequence: TGTGCCAGCAGACTTGGGATAAGGACTAGCGGGCAAGAGACCCAGTACTTC.

This clone showed up just once. The J gene is TRBJ2-1, the V gene TRBV4-2; TRBD2 is a possible D gene (6 bases). V was trimmed by 4 bases and J by 8 bases, leaving 9 bases between them. Germline V gene lookup returns CDR1 LGHNA and CDR2 YNFKEQ. This CDR3 is 12 amino acids long. The CDR3 bases are TGTGCCAGCAGCCGGACGGGGGATGAGCAGTTCTTC. Its protein is CASSRTGDEQFF.

This clone was found a few times. The V call is TRBV7-8, the J call TRBJ2-7, with D possibly being TRBD2 (6 bases). The CDR3 extends over 13 amino acids. Germline lookup yields CDR1 SGHVS and CDR2 FQNEAQ. V lost 5 bases and J 6 bases, leaving 14 bases between the germline ends. CDR3 protein: CASSRDGRGEQYF. The CDR3 DNA is TGTGCCAGCAGCCGGGACGGGAGAGGCGAGCAGTACTTC.

This rearrangement joins TRBV5-1 to TRBJ2-5; 8 bases are shared with TRBD2. Germline lookup yields CDR1 SGHRS and CDR2 YFSETQ. J lost 5 bases, V lost 6 bases, and 12 bases had no gene match. This CDR3 contains 15 residues. The CDR3 nucleotides are TGCGCCAGCACTTTGGGGAGCGGGAGCGGGGAGACCCAGTACTTC. Protein: CASTLGSGSGETQYF.

The genes are TRBV5-1 and TRBJ1-1, with 7 nucleotides matching TRBD1. J lost 0 bases, V lost 0 bases, and 5 bases had no gene match. The CDR3 covers 16 residues. Germline V gene sequence: CDR1 SGHRS, CDR2 YFSETQ. CDR3 sequence reads: CASSLDPTGMNTEAFF. The CDR3 DNA is TGCGCCAGCAGCTTGGACCCGACAGGGATGAACACTGAAGCTTTCTTT. The full variable domain, its missing parts supplied by reference TRBV5-1 and TRBJ1-1, is KAGVTQTPRYLIKTRGQQVTLSCSPISGHRSVSWYQQTPGQGLQFLFEYFSETQRNKGNFPGRFSGRQFSNSRSEMNVSTLELGDSALYLCASSLDPTGMNTEAFFGQGTRLTVV.

V is TRBV4-3 and J is TRBJ1-6; a weak D match, TRBD1 (5 bases). The CDR3 has 15 residues. Between the trimmed V and J ends, which lost 0 bases and 6 bases, there was a span of 9 bases. The V gene's germline CDR1 is LGHNA and CDR2 YSLEER. The CDR3 sequence: CASSQDGGRNSPLHF. DNA of the CDR3: TGCGCCAGCAGCCAAGATGGGGGTCGTAATTCACCCCTCCACTTT.

The chain combines TRBV7-2 with TRBJ1-2; D not certain. Germline V lookup: CDR1 SGHTA, CDR2 FQGNSA. Deletions cut 1 base from V and 7 bases from J, with 16 bases between. The CDR3 sequence is 15 residues long. CDR3 region: CASSLVLRGRGGYTF. CDR3 nucleotide sequence: TGTGCCAGCAGCTTAGTCCTGCGCGGGAGAGGTGGCTACACCTTC.

This clone was seen just once. The V gene is TRBV7-2, the J gene TRBJ2-4; 7 bases align to TRBD2. V gave up 8 bases and J gave up 7 bases; unmatched junction bases: 11. Per germline, CDR1 SGHTA and CDR2 FQGNSA. The CDR3 is 14 residues long. CDR3 DNA: TGTGCCAGCGGGTCGGGACTATCCATGAACATTCAGTACTTC. It translates to CASGSGLSMNIQYF.

The gene calls are TRBV7-3 and TRBJ2-2, with D hard to call. CDR3 length: 16 amino acids. Trimming took 5 bases from V and 1 from J, leaving 14 bases between them. Germline V CDR1 and CDR2: SGHTA, FQGTGA. CDR3 sequence reads: CASSLKGPQNTGELFF. The CDR3 nucleotides are TGTGCCAGCAGCCTAAAAGGCCCCCAGAACACCGGGGAGCTGTTTTTT.

The chain joins TRBV5-4 to TRBJ2-7, with 7 positions matching TRBD1. Germline CDR1 and CDR2: SGHNT and YYREEE (reference sequence). This CDR3 contains 14 residues. The V gene end was trimmed by 4 bases and the J gene end by 3 bases; junction bases not matched to a gene: 7. The CDR3 bases are TGTGCCAGCAGCCTGGGGACAGAGGACTACGAGCAGTACTTC. It translates to CASSLGTEDYEQYF.

V usage is TRBV30 and J usage is TRBJ2-5; 10 nucleotides line up with TRBD1. V gave up 0 bases and J gave up 3 bases; unmatched junction bases: 1. The V gene's germline CDR1 is GTSNPN and CDR2 SVGIG (reference sequence). This CDR3 is built from 14 residues. The CDR3 DNA reads as TGTGCCTGGAGTGTGGGACAGGGGAAAGAGACCCAGTACTTC. Residues: CAWSVGQGKETQYF.

CDR3 protein: CASNRGQGARGYTF. CDR3 DNA: TGTGCCAGCAACAGAGGGCAGGGGGCGCGTGGCTACACCTTC. The chain recombines TRBV6-5 with TRBJ1-2, with 8 bases fitting TRBD1. Germline V gives CDR1 MNHEY, CDR2 SVGAGI. Germline trimming cut 7 bases from V and 7 bases from J; bases unmatched to any gene: 11. The CDR3 totals 14 residues.